The next 15 T cell receptor beta chains were all read from a single sample in a study of blood T cell repertoires in COVID-19. Some clones are missing from TCRdb's copy, which holds only in-frame ones; the method was immunoSEQ multiplex PCR. Of roughly 120,000 clones listed, around nine tenths are singletons. Input material: peripheral blood. The receptor source for this set is a man aged 50-59 years with active COVID-19.

This clone occurred once. The chain is built from TRBV7-8 and TRBJ2-1, with 11 positions matching TRBD2. V trimming: 5 bases; J trimming: 6 bases; junction bases outside the gene matches: 3. The CDR3 loop spans 14 amino acids. Germline V gene lookup returns CDR1 SGHVS and CDR2 FQNEAQ. The CDR3 sequence: CASSPGTSGNEQFF. The CDR3 DNA sequence: TGTGCCAGCAGCCCCGGGACTAGCGGCAATGAGCAGTTCTTC.

The genes are TRBV3-1 (or the pseudogene TRBV3-2) and TRBJ2-3; tentatively, D is TRBD2 (6 bases). CDR3 length equals 18 residues. With 0 bases removed from V and 2 bases from J, the gap between germline ends came to 18 bases. The germline CDR1 and CDR2 sequences are LGHDT and YNNKEL (reference sequence). The CDR3 bases are TGTGCCAGCAGCCAAGAATATAGCGGCCTAGTTCTCACAGATACGCAGTATTTT. It specifies CASSQEYSGLVLTDTQYF.

The chain is built from TRBV10-3 and TRBJ2-6; TRBD2 matches 8 bases. This CDR3 is 16 amino acids long. Per germline, CDR1 ENHRY and CDR2 SYGVKD. Trimming at V came to 6 bases and at J to 4 bases, leaving 8 bases not matched to a gene. The DNA of the CDR3 is TGTGCCATCAGCCCTGGTCTAGCGGGCGGGGCCAACGTCCTGACTTTC. It yields the protein CAISPGLAGGANVLTF.

The chain combines TRBV9 with TRBJ1-4; the match to TRBD1 covers 7 bases. CDR3 length equals 14 residues. Trimming took 1 base from V and 7 from J; bases not matched to a gene: 4. Germline loops: CDR1 SGDLS, CDR2 YYNGEE. DNA of the CDR3: TGTGCCAGCAGCGTATACGCAGGGGGTGAAAAACTGTTTTTT. This gives the protein CASSVYAGGEKLFF.

This chain uses TRBV18 with TRBJ1-2; 11 bases fit TRBD1. J gave up 9 bases and V 4 bases, and 4 bases lay outside the gene matches. The CDR3 runs to 13 residues. CDR1 and CDR2 from the germline V gene are KGHSH and LQKENI. CDR3 bases: TGTGCCAGCTCACAGGGACAGGGGGATCGCTACACCTTC. This encodes CASSQGQGDRYTF.

V and J are TRBV30 and TRBJ1-6; D gene ambiguous. Germline V gene lookup returns CDR1 GTSNPN and CDR2 SVGIG (reference sequence). The V gene lost 2 bases and the J gene lost 5 bases, with 10 bases spanning the gap. This CDR3 comprises 14 residues. The CDR3 reads CAWSRNSNNSPLHF. CDR3 nucleotide sequence: TGTGCCTGGAGTAGGAACAGTAATAATTCACCCCTCCACTTT. The full variable domain, rest sourced from reference TRBV30 and TRBJ1-6, is SQTIHQWPATLVQPVGSPLSLECTVEGTSNPNLYWYRQAAGRGLQLLFYSVGIGQISSEVPQNLSASRPQDRQFILSSKKLLLSDSGFYLCAWSRNSNNSPLHFGNGTRLTVT.

The rearrangement links TRBV25-1 to TRBJ2-3, with D tentatively TRBD2 (6 bases). CDR3 length: 15 residues. CDR1 and CDR2 from the germline V gene are MGHDK and SYGVNS. Trimming removed 2 bases from V and 0 bases from J, with 9 bases in between. The CDR3 here is CASSEVGGSTDTQYF. The CDR3 DNA is TGTGCCAGCAGTGAAGTTGGGGGGAGCACAGATACGCAGTATTTT.

CDR3 DNA sequence: TGTGCCAGTAGTATAGGGGGCGGACAAGAGACCCAGTACTTC. Amino acids: CASSIGGGQETQYF. The J gene is TRBJ2-5, the V gene TRBV19, with D perhaps TRBD1 (5 bases). Trimming took 1 base from V and 2 from J, leaving 8 bases between them. Looked up from germline, CDR1 is LNHDA and CDR2 is SQIVND (reference sequence). The length of the CDR3 is 14 residues.

As to this clone: A read error may account for a junction end that differs from germline. The CDR3: CAREEGDRGF. DNA for the CDR3: TGCGCCAGGGAGGAGGGGGACAGGGGATTT. V is TRBV10-1 and J is TRBJ1-4; 10 bases align to TRBD1. The CDR3 is 10 amino acids. Germline CDR1 reads WNHNN; CDR2 reads SYGVQD (reference sequence).

The chain joins TRBV2 to TRBJ1-3; no reliable D call. V lost 4 bases, J lost 0 bases, and 7 bases lay in between. CDR3 length: 14 amino acids. Germline-derived CDR1 and CDR2 are SNHLY and FYNNEI. This chain's CDR3 is CASSGQFSGNTIYF. CDR3 nucleotide sequence: TGTGCCAGCAGTGGTCAGTTCTCTGGAAACACCATATATTTT.

J is TRBJ2-3 and V is TRBV25-1; 9 nucleotides agree with TRBD2. With 7 bases clipped from V and 2 bases from J, the junction kept 4 bases outside the gene matches. Germline lookup yields CDR1 MGHDK and CDR2 SYGVNS. The length of the CDR3 is 14 residues. The CDR3 nucleotides are TGTGCCAGCACAGCTAGCGGGGTCACAGATACGCAGTATTTT. This encodes CASTASGVTDTQYF.

The CDR3 here is CASSYGGGETQYF. CDR3 coding DNA: TGTGCCAGCAGTTACGGGGGAGGGGAGACCCAGTACTTC. J is TRBJ2-5 and V is TRBV6-2 or TRBV6-3, with TRBD2 identical over 7 bases. The CDR3 has 13 residues. J lost 5 bases, V lost 2 bases, and 2 bases had no gene match. CDR1 is MNHEY and CDR2 is SVGEGT in the germline V gene.

The table lists this clone with a few counts. V gene TRBV5-6 combines with J gene TRBJ2-1, with 7 nucleotides matching TRBD2. The CDR3 runs 16 residues. Trimming at V came to 4 bases and at J to 6 bases, leaving 13 bases not matched to a gene. Per germline, CDR1 SGHDT and CDR2 YYEEEE. The CDR3 bases are TGTGCCAGCAGCCCGGCGAGGGAGGGCCGTCCCAATGAGCAGTTCTTC. Amino acids: CASSPAREGRPNEQFF.

The rearrangement links TRBV7-8 to TRBJ1-5; the match to TRBD1 covers 7 bases. V lost 6 bases and J lost 2; bases outside the gene matches: 4. The CDR3 runs 14 residues. The germline V gene has CDR1 SGHVS and CDR2 FQNEAQ. The CDR3 sequence is CASSTGTGNQPQHF. The CDR3 bases are TGTGCCAGCAGTACTGGGACAGGCAATCAGCCCCAGCATTTT.

The rearrangement uses TRBV3-1 (or the pseudogene TRBV3-2) and TRBJ1-1, with 8 bases fitting TRBD1. V shed 4 bases and J 7 bases; nucleotides not matched to a gene: 2. Germline values: CDR1 LGHDT, CDR2 YNNKEL (reference sequence). The CDR3 covers 12 residues. CDR3 protein: CASSLGQGEAFF. CDR3 nucleotide sequence: TGTGCCAGCAGCCTCGGACAGGGTGAAGCTTTCTTT.